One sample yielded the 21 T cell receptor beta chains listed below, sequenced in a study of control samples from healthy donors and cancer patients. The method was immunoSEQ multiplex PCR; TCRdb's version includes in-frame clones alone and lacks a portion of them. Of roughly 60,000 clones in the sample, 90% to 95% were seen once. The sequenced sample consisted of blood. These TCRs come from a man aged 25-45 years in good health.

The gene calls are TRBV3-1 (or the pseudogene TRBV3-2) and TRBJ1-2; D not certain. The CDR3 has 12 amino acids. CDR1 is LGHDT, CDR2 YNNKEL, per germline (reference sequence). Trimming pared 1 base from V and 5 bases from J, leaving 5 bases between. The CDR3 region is CASSQVPYGYTF. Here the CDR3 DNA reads TGTGCCAGCAGCCAAGTCCCATATGGCTACACCTTC.

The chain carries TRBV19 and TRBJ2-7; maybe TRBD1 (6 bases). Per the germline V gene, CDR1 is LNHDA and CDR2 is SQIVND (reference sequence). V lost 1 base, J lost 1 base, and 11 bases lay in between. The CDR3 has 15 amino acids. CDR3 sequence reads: CASSIGVGASYEQYF. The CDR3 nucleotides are TGTGCCAGTAGTATAGGAGTGGGGGCTTCCTACGAGCAGTACTTC.

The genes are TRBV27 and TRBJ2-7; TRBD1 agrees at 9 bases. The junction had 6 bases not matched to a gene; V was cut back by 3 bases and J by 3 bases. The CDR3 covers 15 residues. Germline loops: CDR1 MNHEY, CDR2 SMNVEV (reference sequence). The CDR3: CASSLGTGLLYEQYF. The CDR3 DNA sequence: TGTGCCAGCAGTTTGGGGACAGGGCTTCTCTACGAGCAGTACTTC.

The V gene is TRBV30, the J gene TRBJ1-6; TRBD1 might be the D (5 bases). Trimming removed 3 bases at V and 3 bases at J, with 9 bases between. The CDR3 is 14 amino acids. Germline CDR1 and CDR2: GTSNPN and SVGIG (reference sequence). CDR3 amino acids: CAWSPGIYNSPLHF. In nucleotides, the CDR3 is TGTGCCTGGAGCCCAGGGATCTATAATTCACCCCTCCACTTT. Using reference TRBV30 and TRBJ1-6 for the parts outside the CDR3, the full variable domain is SQTIHQWPATLVQPVGSPLSLECTVEGTSNPNLYWYRQAAGRGLQLLFYSVGIGQISSEVPQNLSASRPQDRQFILSSKKLLLSDSGFYLCAWSPGIYNSPLHFGNGTRLTVT.

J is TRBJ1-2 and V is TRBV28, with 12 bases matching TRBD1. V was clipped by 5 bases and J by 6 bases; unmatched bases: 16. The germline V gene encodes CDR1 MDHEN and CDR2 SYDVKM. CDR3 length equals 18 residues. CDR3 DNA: TGTGCCAGCAGTCCCACTTCGGGACAGGGGGCTACTATGGATGGCTACACCTTC. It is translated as CASSPTSGQGATMDGYTF.

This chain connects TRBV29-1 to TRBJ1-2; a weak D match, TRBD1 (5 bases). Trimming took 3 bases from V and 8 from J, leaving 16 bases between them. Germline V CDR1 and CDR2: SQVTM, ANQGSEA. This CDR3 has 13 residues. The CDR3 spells CSVDPHGGRGYTF. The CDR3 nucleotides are TGCAGCGTTGACCCCCACGGGGGACGGGGCTACACCTTC. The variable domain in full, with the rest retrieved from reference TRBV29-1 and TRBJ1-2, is SAVISQKPSRDICQRGTSLTIQCQVDSQVTMMFWYRQQPGQSLTLIATANQGSEATYESGFVIDKFPISRPNLTFSTLTVSNMSPEDSSIYLCSVDPHGGRGYTFGSGTRLTVV.

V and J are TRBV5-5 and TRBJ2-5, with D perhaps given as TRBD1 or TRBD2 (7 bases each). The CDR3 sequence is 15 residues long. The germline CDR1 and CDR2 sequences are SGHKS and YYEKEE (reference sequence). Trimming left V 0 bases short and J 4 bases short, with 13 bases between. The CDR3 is CASSLEDREGETQYF. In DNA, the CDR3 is TGTGCCAGCAGCTTGGAAGACAGGGAGGGAGAGACCCAGTACTTC.

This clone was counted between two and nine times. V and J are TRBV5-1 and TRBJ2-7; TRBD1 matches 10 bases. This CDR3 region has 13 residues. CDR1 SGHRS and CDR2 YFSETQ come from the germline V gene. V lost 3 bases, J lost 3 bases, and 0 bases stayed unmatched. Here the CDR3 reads CASSWTGGYEQYF. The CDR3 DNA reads TGCGCCAGCAGCTGGACAGGGGGCTACGAGCAGTACTTC.

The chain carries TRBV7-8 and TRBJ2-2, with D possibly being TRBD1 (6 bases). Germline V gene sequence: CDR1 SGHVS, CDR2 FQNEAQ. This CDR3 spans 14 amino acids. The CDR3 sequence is CGSTQGRASGELFF. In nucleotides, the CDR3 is TGTGGCAGTACACAGGGAAGGGCGTCGGGGGAGCTGTTTTTT.

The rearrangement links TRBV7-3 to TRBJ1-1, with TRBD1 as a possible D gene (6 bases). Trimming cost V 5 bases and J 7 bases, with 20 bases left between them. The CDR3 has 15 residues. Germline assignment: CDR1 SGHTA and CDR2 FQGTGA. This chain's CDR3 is CASSTKVGAGVEAFF. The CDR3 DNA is TGTGCCAGCAGCACCAAGGTGGGGGCAGGGGTTGAAGCTTTCTTT.

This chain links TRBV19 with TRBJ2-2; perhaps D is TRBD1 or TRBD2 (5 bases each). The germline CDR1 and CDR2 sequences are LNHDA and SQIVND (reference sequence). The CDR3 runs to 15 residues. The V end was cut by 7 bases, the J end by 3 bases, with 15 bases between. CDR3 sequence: CASTPRDGYTGELFF. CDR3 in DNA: TGTGCCAGTACCCCCCGGGACGGATACACCGGGGAGCTGTTTTTT.

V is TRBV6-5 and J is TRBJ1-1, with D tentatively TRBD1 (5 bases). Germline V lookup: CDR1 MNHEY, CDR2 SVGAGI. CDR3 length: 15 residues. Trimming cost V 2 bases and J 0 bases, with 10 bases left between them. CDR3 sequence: CASSYLGPLNTEAFF. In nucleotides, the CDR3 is TGTGCCAGCAGTTACCTGGGACCCTTGAACACTGAAGCTTTCTTT.

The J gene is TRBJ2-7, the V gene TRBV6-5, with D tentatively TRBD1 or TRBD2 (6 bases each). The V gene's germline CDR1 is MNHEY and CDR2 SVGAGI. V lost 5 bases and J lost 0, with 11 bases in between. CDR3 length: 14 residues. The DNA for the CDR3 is TGTGCCAGCAGTCGGAGGGGGACCTCCTACGAGCAGTACTTC. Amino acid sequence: CASSRRGTSYEQYF.

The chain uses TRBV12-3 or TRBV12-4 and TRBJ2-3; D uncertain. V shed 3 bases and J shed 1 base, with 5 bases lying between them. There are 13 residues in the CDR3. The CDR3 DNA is TGTGCCAGCAGTTTTACCGGCACAGATACGCAGTATTTT. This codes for CASSFTGTDTQYF.

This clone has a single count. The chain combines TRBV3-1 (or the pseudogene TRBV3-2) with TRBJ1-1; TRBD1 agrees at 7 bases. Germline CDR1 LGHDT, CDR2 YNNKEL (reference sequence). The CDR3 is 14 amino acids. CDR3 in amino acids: CATGEGGGNTEAFF. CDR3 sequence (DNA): TGTGCTACCGGTGAGGGAGGGGGCAACACTGAAGCTTTCTTT.

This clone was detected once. The CDR3, as DNA: TGCGCCAGCAGCCAAGATCCAGGGTCGGGAAACACCATATATTTT. It codes for CASSQDPGSGNTIYF. The J gene is TRBJ1-3, the V gene TRBV4-1; D is perhaps TRBD1 (5 bases). Trimming pared 0 bases from V and 4 bases from J, leaving 10 bases between. Germline V lookup: CDR1 MGHRA, CDR2 YSYEKL. There are 15 residues in the CDR3.

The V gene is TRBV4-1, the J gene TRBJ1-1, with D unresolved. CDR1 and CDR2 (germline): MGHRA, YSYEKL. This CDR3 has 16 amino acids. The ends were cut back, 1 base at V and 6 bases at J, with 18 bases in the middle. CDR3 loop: CASSQGVFQTRAEAFF. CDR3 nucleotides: TGCGCCAGCAGCCAAGGGGTCTTCCAAACTAGGGCTGAAGCTTTCTTT.

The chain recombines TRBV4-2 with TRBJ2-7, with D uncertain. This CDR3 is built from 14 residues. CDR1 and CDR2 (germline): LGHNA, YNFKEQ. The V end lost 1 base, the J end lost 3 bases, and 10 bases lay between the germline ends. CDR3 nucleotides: TGTGCCAGCAGCCAAGGGGAAGAGTACTACGAGCAGTACTTC. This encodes CASSQGEEYYEQYF.

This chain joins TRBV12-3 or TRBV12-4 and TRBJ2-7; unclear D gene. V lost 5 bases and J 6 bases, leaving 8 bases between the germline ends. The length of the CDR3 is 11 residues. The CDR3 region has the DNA TGTGCCAGCAGTGCGGCCCTCGAGCAGTACTTC. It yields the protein CASSAALEQYF.

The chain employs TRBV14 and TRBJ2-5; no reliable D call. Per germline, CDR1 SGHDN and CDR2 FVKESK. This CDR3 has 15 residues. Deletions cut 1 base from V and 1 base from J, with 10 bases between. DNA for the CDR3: TGTGCCAGCAGCCAAGGGATCCAGCCCCAAGAGACCCAGTACTTC. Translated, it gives CASSQGIQPQETQYF.

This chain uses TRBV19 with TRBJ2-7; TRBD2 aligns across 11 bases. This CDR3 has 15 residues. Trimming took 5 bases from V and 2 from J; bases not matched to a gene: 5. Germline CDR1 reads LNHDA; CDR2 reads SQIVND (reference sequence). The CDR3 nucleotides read TGTGCCAGTAGTTCTGGTAGCGGGGGGGCCTACGAGCAGTACTTC. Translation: CASSSGSGGAYEQYF.